A selection of T cell receptor beta chains follows, all from one sample in a study of blood T cell repertoires in COVID-19. Method: immunoSEQ multiplex PCR; TCRdb's copy keeps in-frame clones and lacks some. The sample includes about 170,000 clones, roughly 86% of them seen just once. Sample: peripheral blood. Receptors were obtained from a woman older than 75 with COVID-19, enrolled during active disease. Each CDR3 is given with its conserved first and last residue. The order of the fields is D gene, clone size, V gene, CDR3 length, J gene, CDR3 DNA, CDR3 protein. The D gene is left open where the match is weak. Clone sizes are given selectively: once, few, many, or a class where the clone is expanded.

d_gene: .; abundance: .; v_gene: TRBV18; len: 18; j_gene: TRBJ2-7; CDR3nt: TGTGCCAGCTCACATAGAGACATGGGTAGAACAGGTTCCTACGAGCAGTACTTC; CDR3aa: CASSHRDMGRTGSYEQYF
d_gene: .; abundance: .; v_gene: TRBV7-8; len: 14; j_gene: TRBJ1-1; CDR3nt: TGTGCCAGCAGCTTATCCCAGGTAATGACTGAAGCTTTCTTT; CDR3aa: CASSLSQVMTEAFF
d_gene: TRBD2; abundance: .; v_gene: TRBV4-1; len: 16; j_gene: TRBJ2-1; CDR3nt: TGCGCCAGCAGCCAGGAGGTTTCTAGCGGCTACAATGAGCAGTTCTTC; CDR3aa: CASSQEVSSGYNEQFF
d_gene: TRBD1; abundance: .; v_gene: TRBV2; len: 14; j_gene: TRBJ1-4; CDR3nt: TGTGCCAGCAGGGCCGGCAGGGGGCATGAAAAACTGTTTTTT; CDR3aa: CASRAGRGHEKLFF
d_gene: TRBD1; abundance: .; v_gene: TRBV19; len: 15; j_gene: TRBJ1-1; CDR3nt: TGTGCCAGTAGTATACTCGGTGGACAGGGAACTGAAGCTTTCTTT; CDR3aa: CASSILGGQGTEAFF
d_gene: TRBD1; abundance: .; v_gene: TRBV28; len: 17; j_gene: TRBJ2-2; CDR3nt: TGTGCCAGCAGTACCGGTTCCGGGACAGTCCGATCAGGGGAGCTGTTTTTT; CDR3aa: CASSTGSGTVRSGELFF
d_gene: .; abundance: .; v_gene: TRBV3-1/TRBV3-2; len: 13; j_gene: TRBJ1-3; CDR3nt: TGTGCCAGCAGCCAAGTCACCGGGAACACCATATATTTT; CDR3aa: CASSQVTGNTIYF
d_gene: .; abundance: .; v_gene: TRBV5-4; len: 16; j_gene: TRBJ1-4; CDR3nt: TGTGCCAGCAGCCTTGTTGGGAAGGGGACTAATGAAAAACTGTTTTTT; CDR3aa: CASSLVGKGTNEKLFF
d_gene: TRBD2; abundance: .; v_gene: TRBV7-2; len: 17; j_gene: TRBJ2-2; CDR3nt: TGTGCCAGCGGATCGGCTAGCGGGAGGGCCCACACCGGGGAGCTGTTTTTT; CDR3aa: CASGSASGRAHTGELFF
d_gene: TRBD1; abundance: .; v_gene: TRBV7-6; len: 18; j_gene: TRBJ2-2; CDR3nt: TGTGCCAGCAGCTTGCCCCGGGACAGGGGATCGAACACCGGGGAGCTGTTTTTT; CDR3aa: CASSLPRDRGSNTGELFF
d_gene: TRBD2; abundance: .; v_gene: TRBV7-2; len: 14; j_gene: TRBJ2-7; CDR3nt: TGTGCCAGCAGCTTGACTAGCGGGAACTACGAGCAGTACTTC; CDR3aa: CASSLTSGNYEQYF
d_gene: .; abundance: .; v_gene: TRBV6-2/TRBV6-3; len: 16; j_gene: TRBJ1-5; CDR3nt: TGTGCCAGCAGTCAGAACGCCCTCCTCGCGGGTCAGCCCCAGCATTTT; CDR3aa: CASSQNALLAGQPQHF
d_gene: .; abundance: .; v_gene: TRBV11-2; len: 16; j_gene: TRBJ1-2; CDR3nt: TGTGCCAGCAGCCTCAAACCGACAGATGGTCAGAATGGCTACACCTTC; CDR3aa: CASSLKPTDGQNGYTF
d_gene: .; abundance: .; v_gene: TRBV9; len: 17; j_gene: TRBJ1-1; CDR3nt: TGTGCCAGCAGCGTAGGATCATTGTTTGGTGGGAGCACTGAAGCTTTCTTT; CDR3aa: CASSVGSLFGGSTEAFF
d_gene: .; abundance: .; v_gene: TRBV6-2/TRBV6-3; len: 14; j_gene: TRBJ2-1; CDR3nt: TGTGCCAGCAGTTCGGCGGGTTCCTACAATGAGCAGTTCTTC; CDR3aa: CASSSAGSYNEQFF
d_gene: TRBD1; abundance: .; v_gene: TRBV7-9; len: 14; j_gene: TRBJ1-5; CDR3nt: TGTGCCAGCAGCCTGGGACAGGGGCATCAGCCCCAGCATTTT; CDR3aa: CASSLGQGHQPQHF
d_gene: .; abundance: .; v_gene: TRBV6-5; len: 14; j_gene: TRBJ2-7; CDR3nt: TGTGCCAGCAGTTACTCGCAGGGAAGCTACGAGCAGTACTTC; CDR3aa: CASSYSQGSYEQYF
d_gene: .; abundance: .; v_gene: TRBV19; len: 17; j_gene: TRBJ2-2; CDR3nt: TGTGCCAGCGTTGGGGAGTTTGCGGCCACTTCCACCGGGGAGCTGTTTTTT; CDR3aa: CASVGEFAATSTGELFF
d_gene: TRBD2; abundance: many; v_gene: TRBV19; len: 18; j_gene: TRBJ2-5; CDR3nt: TGTGCCAGTAGTCAACGGGCAACTAGCGGGACAAGAGGGGAGACCCAGTACTTC; CDR3aa: CASSQRATSGTRGETQYF
d_gene: .; abundance: .; v_gene: TRBV27; len: 17; j_gene: TRBJ2-1; CDR3nt: TGTGCCAGCAGTCACTTACCTCGGAGGCCCGGAGTGGATGAGCAGTTCTTC; CDR3aa: CASSHLPRRPGVDEQFF
d_gene: .; abundance: .; v_gene: TRBV5-1; len: 17; j_gene: TRBJ2-7; CDR3nt: TGCGCCAGCAGCTTCGACCCCTCAGCGGACTCCTCCTACGAGCAGTACTTC; CDR3aa: CASSFDPSADSSYEQYF
d_gene: .; abundance: .; v_gene: TRBV5-1; len: 14; j_gene: TRBJ2-7; CDR3nt: TGCGCCAGCAGCTTAGTACAGGCCCCCTACGAGCAGTACTTC; CDR3aa: CASSLVQAPYEQYF
d_gene: .; abundance: .; v_gene: TRBV3-1/TRBV3-2; len: 12; j_gene: TRBJ1-2; CDR3nt: TGTGCCAGCAGCCTTTCAGGGGTTGGCTACACCTTC; CDR3aa: CASSLSGVGYTF
d_gene: .; abundance: .; v_gene: TRBV3-1/TRBV3-2; len: 14; j_gene: TRBJ1-3; CDR3nt: TGTGCCAGCAGCCAATACGGGGGGGGAAACACCATATATTTT; CDR3aa: CASSQYGGGNTIYF
d_gene: TRBD1; abundance: .; v_gene: TRBV12-3/TRBV12-4; len: 12; j_gene: TRBJ1-3; CDR3nt: TGTGCCAGCAACTACAGGGGGAACACCATATATTTT; CDR3aa: CASNYRGNTIYF
d_gene: .; abundance: .; v_gene: TRBV9; len: 13; j_gene: TRBJ2-7; CDR3nt: TGTGCCAGCAACTCGATCCCTGAGGGCGAGCAGTACTTC; CDR3aa: CASNSIPEGEQYF
d_gene: TRBD2; abundance: .; v_gene: TRBV19; len: 18; j_gene: TRBJ2-1; CDR3nt: TGTGCCAGCAATATGTTGGGGTGGGGTAGCGGGAGTAGAGGGAGGCAGTTCTTC; CDR3aa: CASNMLGWGSGSRGRQFF
d_gene: .; abundance: once; v_gene: TRBV9; len: 14; j_gene: TRBJ1-4; CDR3nt: TGTGCCAGCAGCGTAGCGGGACAAAATGAAAAACTGTTTTTT; CDR3aa: CASSVAGQNEKLFF
d_gene: TRBD2; abundance: .; v_gene: TRBV19; len: 14; j_gene: TRBJ2-7; CDR3nt: TGTGCCAGCAGGCTAGCGGAGGGCTCCTACGAGCAGTACTTC; CDR3aa: CASRLAEGSYEQYF
d_gene: .; abundance: .; v_gene: TRBV3-1/TRBV3-2; len: 14; j_gene: TRBJ1-1; CDR3nt: TGTGCCAGCAGCCAAGATGGGCGGAACACTGAAGCTTTCTTT; CDR3aa: CASSQDGRNTEAFF
d_gene: .; abundance: .; v_gene: TRBV6-5; len: 15; j_gene: TRBJ2-5; CDR3nt: TGTGCCAGCAGATATTCCGACAGGTACCAAGAGACCCAGTACTTC; CDR3aa: CASRYSDRYQETQYF